This T cell receptor (beta chain) was observed in a study of blood T cell repertoires in COVID-19. Looking at the study overall: The United States, Italy and Spain were the sources of the acute and convalescent COVID-19 samples. From T cells, B-cell-depleted T cells, or PBMCs came the material, which was cDNA or gDNA.

In the original processing: From reference gene primer amplification, estimates of nucleated cell counts were derived. The repertoire was sequenced with immunoSEQ multiplex PCR; TCRdb's copy has only in-frame clones and lacks some. The V and J calls and the clone size are those of that table, but D and trimming were determined from the DNA. The sample holds 90,000 to 100,000 clones, around 80% seen once. Germline CDR1 SGHTA, CDR2 FQGNSA. The V gene end was trimmed by 5 bases and the J gene end by 6 bases; junction bases not matched to a gene: 7. The CDR3 is 15 amino acids. This TCR was sampled from a man between 60 and 75 years old with acute or convalescent COVID-19. Sequences were obtained from peripheral blood. The rearrangement uses TRBV7-2 and TRBJ1-6, with 7 positions matching TRBD1. Written as DNA, the CDR3 is TGTGCCAGCAGCACGAGACAGGGTTCTAATTCACCCCTCCACTTT. Translation gives CASSTRQGSNSPLHF.